The rows below give T cell receptor beta chains drawn from one sample of a study of OX40 agonist ivuxolimab in advanced cancers. Profiling relied on immunoSEQ multiplex PCR, and the TCRdb table lists in-frame clones only, not all of them. This repertoire shows fewer than 45,000 clones, around 80% found once; its top ten account for around 18%. Specimen: CD4+ or CD8+ T cells sorted from blood, collected in a trial of the OX40 agonist ivuxolimab. The source of these receptors is an adult with an advanced solid tumor such as melanoma, head and neck, liver or kidney cancer. The CDR3 runs from the conserved cysteine through the conserved F or W. Each record gives: D gene, J gene, V gene, clone size, CDR3 protein, CDR3 DNA. D genes are given only for firm matches. The listing skips clone size in some rows; elsewhere it reads once, few, many or a size class.

NA,TRBJ2-3,TRBV6-4,NA,CASSADLGTGTDTQYF,TGTGCCAGCAGTGCAGATCTGGGAACGGGCACAGATACGCAGTATTTT
NA,TRBJ1-1,TRBV30,NA,CAWRTPPGRNTEAFF,TGTGCCTGGAGGACCCCCCCCGGACGCAACACTGAAGCTTTCTTT
NA,TRBJ2-7,TRBV19,NA,CASSIGGSSYEQYF,TGTGCCAGTAGTATAGGGGGCTCCTCCTACGAGCAGTACTTC
NA,TRBJ2-3,TRBV10-1,NA,CASSGGVRDTQYF,TGCGCCAGCAGTGGGGGGGTCCGGGATACGCAGTATTTT
TRBD1,TRBJ2-7,TRBV5-8,NA,CASSHLRGWDEQYF,TGTGCCAGCAGCCATCTCAGGGGGTGGGACGAGCAGTACTTC
NA,TRBJ2-3,TRBV7-9,NA,CASSPSLIDTQYF,TGTGCCAGCAGCCCATCCTTAATAGATACGCAGTATTTT
NA,TRBJ2-3,TRBV10-1,NA,CASSDWEWGTDTQYF,TGCGCCAGCAGTGATTGGGAATGGGGCACAGATACGCAGTATTTT
NA,TRBJ2-7,TRBV11-3,NA,CASSFMGDEQYF,TGTGCCAGCAGCTTTATGGGGGACGAGCAGTACTTC
NA,TRBJ2-7,TRBV7-6,NA,CASSPSPGGRDEQYF,TGTGCCAGCAGCCCCTCCCCCGGGGGCAGGGACGAGCAGTACTTC
TRBD1,TRBJ2-5,TRBV7-9,NA,CASSLAGTGRLGETQYF,TGTGCCAGCAGCTTAGCGGGGACAGGGCGATTGGGAGAGACCCAGTACTTC
TRBD2,TRBJ2-7,TRBV29-1,NA,CSVEIAAGEENSYEQYF,TGCAGCGTTGAAATAGCAGCGGGAGAGGAGAACTCCTACGAGCAGTACTTC
TRBD2,TRBJ2-5,TRBV20-1,NA,CSAPSGVFEYF,TGCAGTGCGCCTAGCGGGGTGTTCGAGTACTTC
NA,TRBJ2-5,TRBV6-1,once,CASRDPRTIETQYF,TGTGCCAGCCGGGACCCCCGGACTATCGAGACCCAGTACTTC
TRBD2,TRBJ2-1,TRBV13,NA,CASSLGVAGGSWVQFF,TGTGCCAGCAGCTTAGGTGTGGCGGGAGGGTCTTGGGTGCAGTTCTTC
NA,TRBJ2-7,TRBV6-9,NA,CASSLEGGFSYEQYF,TGTGCCAGCAGTTTAGAGGGGGGATTCTCCTACGAGCAGTACTTC
NA,TRBJ1-3,TRBV11-3,NA,CASSHLTPAGNTIYF,TGTGCCAGCAGCCATCTGACCCCGGCTGGAAACACCATATATTTT
NA,TRBJ2-1,TRBV7-9,NA,CASSPLLGGGNNEQFF,TGTGCCAGCAGCCCCCTCTTAGGCGGGGGCAACAATGAGCAGTTCTTC
TRBD1,TRBJ1-1,TRBV10-3,NA,CAISEMWDRGEDTEAFF,TGTGCCATCAGTGAAATGTGGGACAGGGGAGAGGACACTGAAGCTTTCTTT
NA,TRBJ1-2,TRBV29-1,NA,CSVRGGFEGYTF,TGCAGCGTTCGGGGAGGGTTTGAAGGCTACACCTTC
NA,TRBJ1-2,TRBV4-1,NA,CASSQEYPGPRYYGYTF,TGCGCCAGCAGCCAAGAATACCCAGGCCCTCGGTACTATGGCTACACCTTC
TRBD2,TRBJ2-2,TRBV4-2,NA,CASSQDLFGTSITGELFF,TGTGCCAGCAGCCAAGATTTGTTCGGGACTAGCATCACCGGGGAGCTGTTTTTT
NA,TRBJ1-6,TRBV4-1,once,CASSQDPGAGSPLHF,TGCGCCAGCAGCCAAGATCCAGGGGCTGGGTCACCCCTCCACTTT
NA,TRBJ1-3,TRBV11-2,NA,CASSLILLSSGNTIYF,TGTGCCAGCAGCTTAATACTTCTGAGCTCTGGAAACACCATATATTTT
NA,TRBJ1-5,TRBV28,NA,CASSLHTWGESNQPQHF,TGTGCCAGCAGTTTACATACATGGGGTGAGAGCAATCAGCCCCAGCATTTT
NA,TRBJ2-1,TRBV6-5,few,CASRSTSSTNEQFF,TGTGCCAGCCGGAGTACGTCTAGCACCAATGAGCAGTTCTTC
TRBD2,TRBJ2-3,TRBV19,NA,CASSPGLVSDTQYF,TGTGCCAGTAGTCCAGGACTAGTTTCAGATACGCAGTATTTT
TRBD2,TRBJ2-3,TRBV15,NA,CATSRGPTAGGRGDTQYF,TGTGCCACCAGCAGAGGCCCTACTGCGGGGGGGCGTGGAGATACGCAGTATTTT
NA,TRBJ1-3,TRBV29-1,NA,CSVAWGASGNTIYF,TGCAGCGTTGCTTGGGGGGCTTCTGGAAACACCATATATTTT
TRBD1,TRBJ2-7,TRBV4-3,NA,CASSPGQGPFEQYF,TGCGCCAGCAGCCCCGGACAGGGACCCTTCGAGCAGTACTTC
TRBD2,TRBJ2-3,TRBV6-5,few,CASSDKAGVGTQYF,TGTGCCAGCAGTGACAAAGCGGGGGTTGGTACGCAGTATTTT
TRBD1,TRBJ1-1,TRBV7-8,NA,CASSVSRQGMTEAFF,TGTGCCAGCAGCGTAAGCCGACAGGGGATGACTGAAGCTTTCTTT
TRBD2,TRBJ2-3,TRBV7-9,NA,CASSAPGRGATDTQYF,TGTGCCAGCAGCGCCCCGGGGCGGGGGGCAACAGATACGCAGTATTTT
NA,TRBJ1-2,TRBV28,NA,CASEPGILPLNYGYTF,TGTGCCAGCGAGCCCGGCATCCTGCCCTTGAACTATGGCTACACCTTC
NA,TRBJ2-2,TRBV10-3,NA,CAITEYTGELFF,TGTGCCATCACCGAATACACCGGGGAGCTGTTTTTT
NA,TRBJ1-4,TRBV19,few,CASSTQTKRLFF,TGTGCCAGTAGTACCCAAACCAAAAGACTGTTTTTT
TRBD2,TRBJ2-5,TRBV4-3,NA,CASSQDWLAEETQYF,TGCGCCAGCAGCCAAGATTGGCTAGCGGAAGAGACCCAGTACTTC
NA,TRBJ1-1,TRBV19,once,CASSILHRDMNTEAFF,TGTGCCAGTAGTATACTACACAGGGACATGAACACTGAAGCTTTCTTT
NA,TRBJ2-5,TRBV9,NA,CASSGARETQYF,TGTGCCAGCAGCGGAGCCCGGGAGACCCAGTACTTC
NA,TRBJ1-1,TRBV19,few,CASSMPGRNTEAFF,TGTGCCAGTAGTATGCCCGGACGGAACACTGAAGCTTTCTTT
NA,TRBJ1-1,TRBV2,few,CASSETLNGHTEAFF,TGTGCCAGCAGTGAAACATTGAATGGGCACACTGAAGCTTTCTTT
TRBD2,TRBJ2-5,TRBV19,NA,CASRYASYLGLAGDLQETQYF,TGTGCCAGTAGATATGCCTCGTACCTAGGACTAGCGGGAGACCTCCAAGAGACCCAGTACTTC
TRBD2,TRBJ2-7,TRBV11-2,NA,CASSRTSGYEQYF,TGTGCCAGCAGCCGGACTAGCGGCTACGAGCAGTACTTC
TRBD1,TRBJ1-5,TRBV27,NA,CASSSGTDSNQPQHF,TGTGCCAGCAGTTCCGGGACAGACAGCAATCAGCCCCAGCATTTT
TRBD1,TRBJ2-7,TRBV19,NA,CASSVGTGVIYEQYF,TGTGCCAGTAGTGTCGGGACAGGGGTTATCTACGAGCAGTACTTC
TRBD2,TRBJ2-1,TRBV7-9,NA,CASSPTSGRSYNEQFF,TGTGCCAGCAGCCCGACTAGCGGGAGGTCCTACAATGAGCAGTTCTTC
NA,TRBJ1-3,TRBV18,NA,CASSPDIGGHTIYF,TGTGCCAGCTCACCCGACATTGGGGGTCACACCATATATTTT
NA,TRBJ2-7,TRBV28,NA,CASSPVRISYEQYF,TGTGCCAGCAGCCCCGTACGGATCTCCTACGAGCAGTACTTC
NA,TRBJ1-1,TRBV7-2,NA,CASSWGSLGGTEAFF,TGTGCCAGCAGCTGGGGGTCCCTCGGGGGTACGGAAGCTTTCTTT
NA,TRBJ2-7,TRBV5-6,NA,CASSLGPSSYYEQYF,TGTGCCAGCAGCTTGGGTCCTAGCAGCTACTACGAGCAGTACTTC
NA,TRBJ1-2,TRBV9,NA,CASSVGDSAWNYGYTF,TGTGCCAGCAGCGTAGGGGATTCGGCGTGGAACTATGGCTACACCTTC
NA,TRBJ2-7,TRBV11-3,NA,CASSFMGDEQYF,TGTGCCAGCAGCTTTATGGGGGACGAGCAGTACTTC
NA,TRBJ2-7,TRBV4-3,NA,CASSPSEDSGYEQYF,TGCGCCAGCAGCCCTTCTGAGGACAGTGGCTACGAGCAGTACTTC
NA,TRBJ2-5,TRBV5-4,NA,CASSNREETQYF,TGTGCCAGCAGCAACAGAGAAGAGACCCAGTACTTC
TRBD2,TRBJ2-1,TRBV9,NA,CASSPFGLAVYNEQFF,TGTGCCAGCAGCCCCTTTGGACTAGCGGTCTACAATGAGCAGTTCTTC
NA,TRBJ1-2,TRBV29-1,NA,CSVAGLGGYTF,TGCAGCGTTGCGGGGTTGGGTGGCTACACCTTC
TRBD2,TRBJ2-4,TRBV5-6,NA,CASSFRAGVFPLAKNIQYF,TGTGCCAGCAGCTTCCGAGCGGGAGTCTTCCCTTTAGCCAAAAACATTCAGTACTTC
NA,TRBJ1-1,TRBV7-9,NA,CASSSWAGSEAFF,TGTGCCAGCAGCTCGTGGGCCGGATCTGAAGCTTTCTTT
NA,TRBJ2-7,TRBV13,NA,CASSTTTQGYEQYF,TGTGCCAGCAGTACTACCACCCAGGGATACGAGCAGTACTTC
TRBD2,TRBJ2-2,TRBV11-3,NA,CASNPRTGLAGVTGELFF,TGTGCCAGCAACCCCCGGACGGGACTAGCGGGAGTTACCGGGGAGCTGTTTTTT
NA,TRBJ2-1,TRBV11-3,NA,CASSPSVVHEQFF,TGTGCCAGCAGCCCCTCCGTGGTCCATGAGCAGTTCTTC